This is a list of T cell receptor beta chains from one sample in a study of early T cells in non-severe SARS-CoV-2 infection. TCRdb independently ran MiXCR on the 5' RACE reads; one entry per CDR3 protein. The sample consists of tens of thousands of distinct CDR3 sequences, less than 6.5% of them appearing once. The source material was whole blood. The receptors derive from an adult who was a healthcare worker with PCR-confirmed SARS-CoV-2 infection or an uninfected control (not recorded which). CDR3s include the opening cysteine and the closing phenylalanine or tryptophan.

>TRBV7-6|TRBJ2-5|15
CASSSRSFQQETQYF
>TRBV5-1|TRBJ1-1|14
CASSLSGSNTEAFF
>TRBV12-3/TRBV12-4|TRBJ2-1|13
CASSLGERPEQFF
>TRBV10-3|TRBJ2-1|13
CAIRTSSEDEQFF
>TRBV28|TRBJ1-5|15
CASKPRIPSNQPQHF
>TRBV7-2|TRBJ2-7|13
CASSFDRGHEQYF
>TRBV2|TRBJ2-5|13
CASSGTSAETQYF
>TRBV20-1|TRBJ1-3|13
CSALQQGADTIYF
>TRBV11-3|TRBJ1-6|14
CASSLVQGNSPLHF
>TRBV7-9|TRBJ2-1|16
CASSSKGLTGSSEQFF
>TRBV6-1|TRBJ1-5|15
CASSPQGGNNQPQHF
>TRBV18|TRBJ2-3|15
CASGETGDEKDTQYF
>TRBV7-6|TRBJ2-3|16
CASSLRGATSTDTQYF
>TRBV20-1|TRBJ2-1|17
CSARDSSGRVAYNEQFF
>TRBV5-1|TRBJ2-1|15
CASSLITLASNEQFF
>TRBV3-1|TRBJ1-1|14
CASSQDLRNTEAFF
>TRBV7-2|TRBJ2-7|14
CASSLDSGGYEQYF
>TRBV6-2/TRBV6-3|TRBJ2-7|15
CASSYGRLLRYEQYF
>TRBV7-2|TRBJ2-4|17
CASSSLDQGLAKNIQYF
>TRBV4-2|TRBJ2-2|16
CASSQDLAGETGELFF
>TRBV7-7|TRBJ2-7|13
CASSLTGRGEQYF
>TRBV7-9|TRBJ2-5|14
CASSLGHVRETQYF
>TRBV12-3/TRBV12-4|TRBJ1-5|14
CASTLGGSNQPQHF
>TRBV7-3|TRBJ2-2|14
CASRGQANTGELFF
>TRBV30|TRBJ1-1|13
CAWSTGDDTEAFF
>TRBV9|TRBJ2-1|16
CASSAGGGNAYNEQFF
>TRBV9|TRBJ2-5|14
CASSVAGGQETQYF
>TRBV4-1|TRBJ1-5|15
CASSYGDGSNQPQHF
>TRBV5-1|TRBJ2-2|14
CASSATSVFGELFF
>TRBV6-2/TRBV6-3|TRBJ2-3|15
CASSLPSGGTDTQYF
>TRBV13|TRBJ2-1|12
CASTSFLSEQFF
>TRBV12-3/TRBV12-4|TRBJ2-4|15
CASSPQGGEANIQYF
>TRBV6-1|TRBJ1-6|14
CASTPDPYNSPLHF
>TRBV29-1|TRBJ2-5|13
CSVRQGPRETQYF
>TRBV28|TRBJ1-4|11
CASSLRGGLFF
>TRBV2|TRBJ2-1|15
CASSETSLYYNEQFF
>TRBV20-1|TRBJ1-2|11
CSASEIYGYTF
>TRBV28|TRBJ2-1|15
CASSLPPRQEREKFF
>TRBV7-2|TRBJ2-7|13
CASRDGGGYEQYF
>TRBV5-1|TRBJ2-5|16
CASSSSRTGGAETQYF
>TRBV30|TRBJ2-2|15
CAWSRLAGANGELFF
>TRBV7-2|TRBJ1-1|15
CASSSDRGRSTEAFF
>TRBV12-5|TRBJ2-3|17
CASGSPGTPVYTDTQYF
>TRBV27|TRBJ1-4|15
CASSRRQGAREKLFF
>TRBV12-3/TRBV12-4|TRBJ2-7|14
CASSSGTGRYEQYF
>TRBV20-1|TRBJ2-3|16
CSASRGSGGATDTQYF
>TRBV20-1|TRBJ1-2|14
CSAREWGANYGYTF
>TRBV12-3/TRBV12-4|TRBJ2-7|14
CASSLWSPTYEQYF
>TRBV10-3|TRBJ2-3|14
CAISKSVGTDTQYF
>TRBV18|TRBJ2-5|17
CASSPFEQGGVGETQYF
>TRBV20-1|TRBJ2-1|14
CSASRLGSYNEQFF
>TRBV6-2/TRBV6-3|TRBJ2-1|16
CASSYGGLGDYNEQFF
>TRBV24-1|TRBJ2-5|12
CATNRVSETQYF
>TRBV20-1|TRBJ2-1|15
CSARDRRVLYNEQFF
>TRBV29-1|TRBJ2-5|13
CSVEKDRDETQYF